The 32 T cell receptor beta chains below come from one sample, sequenced in a study of T cells of healthy individuals. TCRdb redid the calling of the 5' RACE reads with MiXCR, one entry per CDR3 protein. The sample has 95,000 to 100,000 distinct CDR3 sequences; roughly a sixth are singletons. The receptors stem from a human donor in good health.

This clonotype was found many times. This chain connects TRBV29-1 to TRBJ1-4; D uncertain. The germline V gene has CDR1 SQVTM and CDR2 ANQGSEA. The CDR3 length is 15 residues. V gave up 4 bases and J gave up 4 bases, with 16 bases separating them. The CDR3 region is CSVGVWVGINEKLFF. The CDR3 DNA reads TGCAGCGTTGGCGTTTGGGTCGGGATTAATGAAAAACTGTTTTTT.

The table lists this clonotype with many counts. The chain couples TRBV4-2 to TRBJ2-7; 8 bases fit TRBD1. The CDR3 contains 18 residues. Germline trimming cut 1 base from V and 7 bases from J; bases unmatched to any gene: 18. Germline V gene data show CDR1 as LGHNA and CDR2 as YNFKEQ. In DNA form, the CDR3 reads TGTGCCAGCAGCCAAGCCATAGGAGTGGGGCAGGGGGCGAAAGAGCAGTACTTC. This encodes CASSQAIGVGQGAKEQYF.

The rearrangement uses TRBV6-6 and TRBJ1-4; 9 bases are a match to TRBD1. Germline V gives CDR1 MNHNY, CDR2 SVGAGI (reference sequence). This CDR3 is 14 amino acids long. V was pared by 5 bases and J by 7 bases, with 5 bases of the junction left unmatched. This CDR3 reads CASSRTGELEKLFF. DNA for the CDR3: TGTGCCAGCAGTCGGACAGGGGAGCTTGAAAAACTGTTTTTT.

The chain couples TRBV7-2 to TRBJ1-5; D possibly corresponds to TRBD1 (5 bases). The CDR3 contains 16 residues. The V gene lost 5 bases and the J gene lost 7 bases, with 21 bases spanning the gap. Germline assignment: CDR1 SGHTA and CDR2 FQGNSA. CDR3 protein: CASSVLWDHRKQPQHF. CDR3 in DNA: TGTGCCAGCAGCGTATTATGGGACCACCGGAAGCAGCCCCAGCATTTT.

The chain links TRBV12-3 or TRBV12-4 to TRBJ2-1; D call uncertain. The CDR3 covers 14 residues. V lost 7 bases and J 9 bases, leaving 19 bases between the germline ends. DNA for the CDR3: TGTGCCAGCACCTTATCCGCGGACCTGGGTGAGCAGTTCTTC. Encoded protein: CASTLSADLGEQFF.

This clonotype was found a few times. The rearrangement links TRBV15 to TRBJ2-1; 7 bases align to TRBD2. Germline values: CDR1 LNHNV, CDR2 YYDKDF (reference sequence). This CDR3 spans 15 amino acids. J lost 0 bases, V lost 8 bases, and 7 bases had no gene match. DNA for the CDR3: TGTGCCACCGCAACCGGGACTATCTCCTACAATGAGCAGTTCTTC. Residues: CATATGTISYNEQFF.

The gene calls are TRBV6-5 and TRBJ2-4; unclear D gene. Germline values: CDR1 MNHEY, CDR2 SVGAGI. The V and J ends lost 3 bases and 0 bases respectively, with 6 bases between them. The CDR3 consists of 14 residues. The CDR3 loop reads CASSYGRAKNIQYF. The CDR3, as DNA: TGTGCCAGCAGTTATGGACGAGCCAAAAACATTCAGTACTTC.

This clonotype was seen only a few times. The chain couples TRBV28 to TRBJ1-6; 9 bases are a match to TRBD1. V lost 6 bases and J lost 13; bases outside the gene matches: 10. Germline V gene data show CDR1 as MDHEN and CDR2 as SYDVKM. The CDR3 covers 14 residues. CDR3 protein: CASRPGGTGWPLHF. DNA for the CDR3: TGTGCCAGCAGGCCGGGGGGGACAGGGTGGCCCCTCCACTTT.

On this clonotype itself: Just one base apart from a much larger clone, this may be a read error. V and J are TRBV28 and TRBJ1-5; no definite D call. This CDR3 is built from 15 residues. Germline CDR1 MDHEN, CDR2 SYDVKM. The CDR3 DNA is TGTGCCAGCAGAGCTCCCGGCGTTAGCAATCAGCCCAAGCATTTT. This encodes CASRAPGVSNQPKHF. Drawing the rest from reference TRBV28 and TRBJ1-5, the complete variable domain is DVKVTQSSRYLVKRTGEKVFLECVQDMDHENMFWYRQDPGLGLRLIYFSYDVKMKEKGDIPEGYSVSREKKERFSLILESASTNQTSMYLCASRAPGVSNQPKHFGDGTRLSIL.

This clonotype came up a few times. The V call is TRBV15, the J call TRBJ2-1, with 8 bases fitting TRBD1. Germline loops: CDR1 LNHNV, CDR2 YYDKDF (reference sequence). With V trimmed by 0 bases and J by 7 bases, 11 bases remained unmatched. CDR3 length: 17 amino acids. The chain's CDR3 is CATSRDLETGVRNEQFF. CDR3 nucleotides: TGTGCCACCAGCAGAGATCTGGAGACAGGGGTGAGGAATGAGCAGTTCTTC. The entire variable domain, with the rest obtained from reference TRBV15 and TRBJ2-1, is as follows: DAMVIQNPRYQVTQFGKPVTLSCSQTLNHNVMYWYQQKSSQAPKLLFHYYDKDFNNEADTPDNFQSRRPNTSFCFLDIRSPGLGDTAMYLCATSRDLETGVRNEQFFGPGTRLTVL.

This clonotype was seen a few times. The gene calls are TRBV7-2 and TRBJ2-7, with D perhaps matching TRBD2 (6 bases). The CDR3 is 12 amino acids. The germline V gene encodes CDR1 SGHTA and CDR2 FQGNSA. Trimming stripped 4 bases from V and 3 bases from J, with 7 bases between. CDR3 coding DNA: TGTGCCAGCAGCTCGGGAGACTACGAGCAGTACTTC. As protein: CASSSGDYEQYF.

The rearrangement joins TRBV2 to TRBJ2-1; tentatively, D is TRBD1 (6 bases). Germline V lookup: CDR1 SNHLY, CDR2 FYNNEI. Trimming left V 1 base short and J 4 bases short, with 14 bases between. The CDR3 is made up of 16 amino acids. The CDR3 sequence is CASSEVGQGNYNEQFF. CDR3 DNA: TGTGCCAGCAGTGAAGTGGGACAAGGGAATTACAATGAGCAGTTCTTC.

This clonotype turned up a few times. V usage is TRBV15 and J usage is TRBJ1-6; 7 positions agree with TRBD1. The germline gives CDR1 LNHNV, CDR2 YYDKDF (reference sequence). The CDR3 is made up of 14 amino acids. Trimming cost V 0 bases and J 7 bases; bases outside gene matches: 0. In DNA form, the CDR3 reads TGTGCCACCAGCAGAGACAGGGGGAATTCACCCCTCCACTTT. Translated, it gives CATSRDRGNSPLHF.

In this sample, this clonotype turned up many times. This sequence joins TRBV19 and TRBJ2-3; no clear D gene. With 10 bases removed from V and 2 bases from J, the gap between germline ends came to 16 bases. Germline values: CDR1 LNHDA, CDR2 SQIVND (reference sequence). This CDR3 has 14 residues. CDR3 in amino acids: CATNRDRATDTQYF. CDR3 bases: TGTGCCACCAACCGAGATAGGGCCACAGATACGCAGTATTTT.

There are a few counts of this clonotype. DNA for the CDR3: TGTGCCAGCAGTTTAGCCACTAGCGGGGGGGCCGGTGAGCAGTTCTTC. Amino acid sequence: CASSLATSGGAGEQFF. The chain recombines TRBV12-3 or TRBV12-4 with TRBJ2-1; 13 nucleotides line up with TRBD2. V was clipped by 0 bases and J by 9 bases; unmatched bases: 5. This CDR3 is 16 amino acids long.

This clonotype came up a few times. The chain combines TRBV4-2 with TRBJ1-2; 7 bases are shared with TRBD1. J gave up 9 bases and V 5 bases, and 6 bases lay outside the gene matches. The CDR3 loop spans 12 amino acids. Germline lookup yields CDR1 LGHNA and CDR2 YNFKEQ. CDR3 nucleotide sequence: TGTGCCAGCAGCGACAGGGAGTTGAGCTACACCTTC. This encodes CASSDRELSYTF.

This clonotype was seen only a few times. V and J are TRBV28 and TRBJ1-1, with 7 nucleotides matching TRBD1. V shed 6 bases and J 6 bases; nucleotides not matched to a gene: 10. CDR1 and CDR2 (germline): MDHEN, SYDVKM. This CDR3 contains 14 residues. Here the CDR3 reads CASSPDRELSEAFF. In nucleotides, the CDR3 is TGTGCCAGCAGCCCCGACAGGGAATTGTCTGAAGCTTTCTTT.

This chain uses TRBV4-3 with TRBJ2-7, with 9 nucleotides matching TRBD2. Germline values: CDR1 LGHNA, CDR2 YSLEER. The CDR3 runs 16 residues. J was trimmed by 0 bases and V by 0 bases; bases with no gene match: 3. The CDR3 region has the DNA TGCGCCAGCAGCCAAGAAGCTAGCGGGATCTCCTACGAGCAGTACTTC. Its protein product is CASSQEASGISYEQYF.

This clonotype was seen a few times. V is TRBV24-1 and J is TRBJ2-3; D ambiguous. The CDR3 covers 16 residues. CDR1 and CDR2 from the germline V gene are KGHDR and SFDVKD. Trimming removed 4 bases at V and 2 bases at J, with 15 bases between. CDR3 sequence reads: CATSDPGSTATDTQYF. CDR3 nucleotides: TGTGCCACCAGTGACCCTGGGTCAACAGCCACAGATACGCAGTATTTT.

This chain connects TRBV7-2 to TRBJ2-7, with D hard to call. The CDR3 consists of 13 residues. V gave up 4 bases and J gave up 1 base, with 8 bases separating them. From germline, CDR1 is SGHTA and CDR2 FQGNSA. CDR3 in DNA: TGTGCCAGCAGCTCCTTTCCGTCCTACGAGCAGTACTTC. Amino acid sequence: CASSSFPSYEQYF.

This clonotype was detected ten times or more. This rearrangement joins TRBV18 to TRBJ2-7; 11 bases line up with TRBD1. This CDR3 region has 14 residues. J was trimmed by 3 bases and V by 3 bases; bases with no gene match: 1. Germline V gene lookup returns CDR1 KGHSH and CDR2 LQKENI. CDR3 coding DNA: TGTGCCAGCTCACCCGGGACAGGGGGCTACGAGCAGTACTTC. Amino acid sequence: CASSPGTGGYEQYF.

This clonotype occurred a few times. Germline and junction disagree at one end, which may indicate a read error. The V and J genes are TRBV24-1 and TRBJ1-5, with TRBD1 matching 8 bases. In germline, CDR1 is KGHDR, CDR2 SFDVKD. This CDR3 comprises 13 residues. CDR3 in amino acids: CASSDRGGQPQHF. CDR3 nucleotide sequence: TGTGCCAGCAGTGACAGGGGAGGACAGCCCCAGCATTTT.

In its sample, this clonotype was seen many times. V gene TRBV4-1 combines with J gene TRBJ2-3, with a tentative D call TRBD2 (5 bases). V dropped 7 bases and J dropped 6 bases, with 11 bases sitting between them. CDR1 is MGHRA and CDR2 is YSYEKL in the germline V gene. The CDR3 extends over 12 amino acids. Here the CDR3 reads CASTPDFDTQYF. Here the CDR3 DNA reads TGCGCCAGCACCCCGGACTTCGATACGCAGTATTTT.

The chain employs TRBV6-1 and TRBJ2-1; 9 bases fit TRBD2. CDR3 length: 13 amino acids. Germline lookup yields CDR1 MNHNS and CDR2 SASEGT. The ends lost 2 bases at V and 9 bases at J; junction bases unmatched: 2. CDR3 nucleotides: TGTGCCAGCAGTGAAAGGCGGGAGGGTGAGCAGTTCTTC. Protein product: CASSERREGEQFF.

The chain employs TRBV11-2 and TRBJ2-7; a weak D match, TRBD1 (5 bases). Germline V CDR1 and CDR2: SGHAT, FQNNGV. The CDR3 totals 16 residues. V lost 0 bases, J lost 2 bases, and 14 bases lay in between. Here the CDR3 DNA reads TGTGCCAGCAGCTTAGATAGGATCGCAGGGACCTACGAGCAGTACTTC. Translation: CASSLDRIAGTYEQYF.

This clonotype was observed a handful of times. The chain links TRBV20-1 to TRBJ2-1; D possibly matches TRBD1 or TRBD2 (7 bases each). The CDR3 consists of 14 residues. Trimming cost V 3 bases and J 9 bases, with 18 bases left between them. CDR1 is DFQATT, CDR2 SNEGSKA, per germline (reference sequence). The CDR3 protein is CSASGRGGLGEQFF. Here the CDR3 DNA reads TGCAGTGCTAGCGGCAGGGGGGGCCTGGGTGAGCAGTTCTTC.

J is TRBJ1-1 and V is TRBV7-9; D unresolved. The CDR3 is 14 residues long. Germline CDR1 and CDR2: SEHNR and FQNEAQ (reference sequence). Between the trimmed V and J ends, which lost 0 bases and 1 base, there was a span of 6 bases. CDR3 region: CASSLASGNTEAFF. CDR3 DNA sequence: TGTGCCAGCAGCTTAGCGTCGGGGAACACTGAAGCTTTCTTT.

Regarding this clonotype: This clone may be a read error of a much larger clone one base away. V and J are TRBV5-1 and TRBJ1-3; TRBD1 agrees at 7 bases. There are 15 residues in the CDR3. V was pared by 3 bases and J by 0 bases, with 3 bases of the junction left unmatched. Germline values: CDR1 SGHRS, CDR2 YFSETQ. CDR3 coding DNA: TGCGCCAGCAGCTGGGACAGTAGCTCTGGAAACACCATATATTTT. Protein product: CASSWDSSSGNTIYF.

This chain uses TRBV20-1 with TRBJ2-7; D perhaps matches TRBD1 (6 bases). Germline-derived CDR1 and CDR2 are DFQATT and SNEGSKA (reference sequence). There are 12 residues in the CDR3. Trimming took 5 bases from V and 3 from J, leaving 11 bases between them. The CDR3 nucleotides are TGCAGTGCTTCCGACAGGAGCTACGAGCAGTACTTC. It encodes CSASDRSYEQYF.

The chain has TRBV3-2 and TRBJ2-2; the D call of TRBD1 is as the table states it, not checked on the DNA. TRBV3-2 is a documented pseudogene. The length of the CDR3 is 17 residues. CDR3 in amino acids: CASSQDPQGVATGELFF. The CDR3 DNA reads as TGTGCCAGCAGCCAAGATCCTCAGGGGGTGGCCACCGGGGAGCTGTTTTTT.

This clonotype has only a few counts. The genes are TRBV10-3 and TRBJ2-3; D is undetermined. The CDR3 contains 12 residues. Trimming cost V 1 base and J 2 bases, with 1 base left between them. Germline assignment: CDR1 ENHRY and CDR2 SYGVKD. The CDR3 here is CAISEFTDTQYF. CDR3 sequence (DNA): TGTGCCATCAGTGAGTTCACAGATACGCAGTATTTT.

This clonotype was detected only a few times. The V call is TRBV29-1, the J call TRBJ2-1, with 13 bases that match TRBD2. The CDR3 is 13 amino acids. V gave up 6 bases and J gave up 6 bases; unmatched junction bases: 2. Germline V CDR1 and CDR2: SQVTM, ANQGSEA. CDR3 in amino acids: CSVLAGGGNEQFF. The DNA of the CDR3 is TGCAGCGTACTAGCGGGAGGGGGCAATGAGCAGTTCTTC.